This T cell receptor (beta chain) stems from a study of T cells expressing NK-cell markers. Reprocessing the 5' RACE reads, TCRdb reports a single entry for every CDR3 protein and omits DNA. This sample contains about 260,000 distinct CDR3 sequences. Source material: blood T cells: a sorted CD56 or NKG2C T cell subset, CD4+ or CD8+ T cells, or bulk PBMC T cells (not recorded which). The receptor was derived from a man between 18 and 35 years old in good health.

The CDR3 protein is CSAPGQYEQYF. The rearrangement uses TRBV20-1 and TRBJ2-7; the TRBD1 assignment by TCRdb is unverifiable without DNA. The CDR3 contains 11 residues. The germline V gene encodes CDR1 DFQATT and CDR2 SNEGSKA (reference sequence).